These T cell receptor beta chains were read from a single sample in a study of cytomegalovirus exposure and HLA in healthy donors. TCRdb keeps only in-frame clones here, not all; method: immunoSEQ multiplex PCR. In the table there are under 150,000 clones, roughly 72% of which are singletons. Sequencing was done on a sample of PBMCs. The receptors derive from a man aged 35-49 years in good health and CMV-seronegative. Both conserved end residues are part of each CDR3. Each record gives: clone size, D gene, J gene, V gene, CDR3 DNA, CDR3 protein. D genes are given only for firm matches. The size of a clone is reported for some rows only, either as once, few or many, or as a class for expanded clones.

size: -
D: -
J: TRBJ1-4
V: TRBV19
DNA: TGTGCCAGTAGTACATCGAGACAGAATAATGAAAAACTGTTTTTT
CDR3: CASSTSRQNNEKLFF

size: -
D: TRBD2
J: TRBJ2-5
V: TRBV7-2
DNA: TGTGCCAGCAGGCGGGGGGGGCAGGGGACCCAGTACTTC
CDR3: CASRRGGQGTQYF

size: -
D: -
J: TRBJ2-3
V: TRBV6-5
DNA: TGTGCCAGCACCTTGGCCGGGGGTAGCACAGATACGCAGTATTTT
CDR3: CASTLAGGSTDTQYF

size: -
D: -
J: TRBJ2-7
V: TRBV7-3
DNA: TGTGCCAGCTTCTACCCCCACGCTACCTACGAGCAGTACTTC
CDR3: CASFYPHATYEQYF

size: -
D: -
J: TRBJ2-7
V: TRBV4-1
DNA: TGCGCCAGCAGCCAAGTAGTCCCGGGGAGCTACGAGCAGTACTTC
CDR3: CASSQVVPGSYEQYF

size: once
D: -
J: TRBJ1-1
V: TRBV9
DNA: TGTGCCAGCAGCGTAGGGCCTCGGGGGGTGAACACTGAAGCTTTCTTT
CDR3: CASSVGPRGVNTEAFF

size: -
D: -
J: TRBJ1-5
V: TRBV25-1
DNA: TGTGCCAGCAGCAACCTGGTGGACAGTAATCAGCCCCAGAATTTT
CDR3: CASSNLVDSNQPQNF

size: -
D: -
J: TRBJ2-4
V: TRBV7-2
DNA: TGTGCCAGCAGCTTCCCGACTAAAAACATTCAGTACTTC
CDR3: CASSFPTKNIQYF

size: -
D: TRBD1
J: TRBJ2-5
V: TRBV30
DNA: TGTGCCTGGAGCGACAGGGGTGAGCAGTACTTC
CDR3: CAWSDRGEQYF

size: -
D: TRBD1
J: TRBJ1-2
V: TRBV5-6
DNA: TGTGCCAGCAGCCAACCCTTCCGGGACAGAGAGTATGGCTACCCCTTC
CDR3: CASSQPFRDREYGYPF

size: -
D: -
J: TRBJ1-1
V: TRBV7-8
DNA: TGTGCCAGCAGCCCAAACCCTCTCGGCGGAAACACTGAAGCTTTCTTT
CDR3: CASSPNPLGGNTEAFF

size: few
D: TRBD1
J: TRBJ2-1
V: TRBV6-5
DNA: TGTGCCAGCAGTCCGGGACAGGGGTACAATGAGCAGTTCTTC
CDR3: CASSPGQGYNEQFF

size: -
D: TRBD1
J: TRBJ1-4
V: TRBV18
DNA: TGTGCCAGCTCTGAACAGGGGGGAGACGAAAAACTGTTTTTT
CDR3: CASSEQGGDEKLFF

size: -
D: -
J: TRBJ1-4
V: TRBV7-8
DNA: TGTGCCAGCAGCTTAGCTAGGAGAGGGGGTAATGAAAAACTGTTTTTT
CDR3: CASSLARRGGNEKLFF

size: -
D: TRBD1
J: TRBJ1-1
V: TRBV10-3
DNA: TGTGCCATCAGTGTGGACAGGGAAAACACTGAAGCTTTCTTT
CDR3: CAISVDRENTEAFF

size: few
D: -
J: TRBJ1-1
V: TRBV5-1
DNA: TGCGCCAGCAGCTTGGTGTCCCCGGGACTCGATGAAGCTTTCTTT
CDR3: CASSLVSPGLDEAFF

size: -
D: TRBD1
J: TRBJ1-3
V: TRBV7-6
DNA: TGTGCCAGCAGCTTAGGTGCGGGACAGGGGGCAACGGGAAACACCATATATTTT
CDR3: CASSLGAGQGATGNTIYF

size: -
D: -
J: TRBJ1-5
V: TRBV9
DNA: TGTGCCAGCAGCGTAGGCGGGGTCAATCAGCCCCAGCATTTT
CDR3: CASSVGGVNQPQHF

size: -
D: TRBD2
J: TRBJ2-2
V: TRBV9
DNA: TGTGCCAGCAGCGGTTCTAGCGGGATCGTCGGGGAGCTGTTTTTT
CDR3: CASSGSSGIVGELFF

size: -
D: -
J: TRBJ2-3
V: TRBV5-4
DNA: TGTGCCAGCAGCCCGACTGGGAGTGTAAGGAGCACAGATACGCAGTATTTT
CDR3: CASSPTGSVRSTDTQYF

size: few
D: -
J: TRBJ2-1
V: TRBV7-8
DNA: TGTGCCAGCAGCCTCACCGGGGTGGGGGGTTACAATGAGCAGTTCTTC
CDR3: CASSLTGVGGYNEQFF

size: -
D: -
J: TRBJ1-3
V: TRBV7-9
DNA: TGTGCCAGCAGCTTAGTTCCAGCGGTCTATGGAAACACCATATATTTT
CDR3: CASSLVPAVYGNTIYF

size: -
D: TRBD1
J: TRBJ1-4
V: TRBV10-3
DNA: TGTGCCACAAGGGCAGGGGGCGAGACTAATGAAAAACTGTTTTTT
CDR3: CATRAGGETNEKLFF

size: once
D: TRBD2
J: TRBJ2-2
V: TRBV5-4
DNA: TGTGCCAGCAGCCCAAGGACTAGCTCCGGGACCGGGGAGCTGTTTTTT
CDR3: CASSPRTSSGTGELFF

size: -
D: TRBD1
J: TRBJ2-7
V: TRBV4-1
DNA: TGCGCCAGCAGCCAACCAGGGGGCAGCTACGAGCAGTACTTC
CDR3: CASSQPGGSYEQYF

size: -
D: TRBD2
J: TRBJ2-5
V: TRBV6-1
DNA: TGTGCCAGCAGTGAATGGGTAGCGGGGGGGGAAGAGACCCAGTACTTC
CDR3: CASSEWVAGGEETQYF

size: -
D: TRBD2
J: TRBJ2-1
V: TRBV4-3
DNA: TGCGCCAGCAGCTCCACTAGGGCGAGCGGGAGACACAATGAGCAGTTCTTC
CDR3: CASSSTRASGRHNEQFF

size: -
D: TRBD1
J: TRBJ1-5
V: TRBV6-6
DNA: TGTGCCAGCAGCTCGGGACAGGGGGCGCGTCAGCCCCAGCATTTT
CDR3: CASSSGQGARQPQHF

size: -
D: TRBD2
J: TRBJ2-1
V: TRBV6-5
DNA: TGTGCCAGCCGGCCTAGCGGGGTCTACAATGAGCAGTTCTTC
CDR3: CASRPSGVYNEQFF

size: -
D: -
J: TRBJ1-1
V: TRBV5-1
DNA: TGCGCCACCAGAGAACAGGAGATGAACACTGAAGCTTTCTTT
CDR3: CATREQEMNTEAFF

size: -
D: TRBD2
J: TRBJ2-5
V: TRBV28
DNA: TGTGCCAGCCGGTCGGCGGGAGAGGAGACCCAGTACTTC
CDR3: CASRSAGEETQYF

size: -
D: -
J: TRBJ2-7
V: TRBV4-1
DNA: TGCGCCAGCAGCCGATTCCGGGGGACGGTAGGTGATGGGCAGTACTTC
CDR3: CASSRFRGTVGDGQYF

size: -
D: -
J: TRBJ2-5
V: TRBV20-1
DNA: TGCAGTGCTAGGGGCATGGAGACCCAGTACTTC
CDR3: CSARGMETQYF

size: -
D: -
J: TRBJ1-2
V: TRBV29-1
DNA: TGCAGCGCCCGGCGTCTCGGCGGAACTAACTATGGCTACACCTTC
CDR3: CSARRLGGTNYGYTF

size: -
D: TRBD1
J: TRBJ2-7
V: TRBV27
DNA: TGTGCCAGCAGTTCCGGGACAGGGCCTTCCTACGAGCAGTACTTC
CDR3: CASSSGTGPSYEQYF

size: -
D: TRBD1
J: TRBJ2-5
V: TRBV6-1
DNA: TGTGCCAGCGGGGACAGGGGAGGAGAGACCCAGTACTTC
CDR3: CASGDRGGETQYF

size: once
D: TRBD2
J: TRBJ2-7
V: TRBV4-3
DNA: TGCGCCAGCAGCCAAGTGGGACTAGGCTACGAGCAGTACTTC
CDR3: CASSQVGLGYEQYF

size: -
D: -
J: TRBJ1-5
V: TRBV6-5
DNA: TGTGCCAGCAGGGGCGGGGCCTCCAATCAGCCCCAGCATTTT
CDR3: CASRGGASNQPQHF

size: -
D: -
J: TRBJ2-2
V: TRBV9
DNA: TGTGCCAGCAGCTTGGGGGGGGCCCGGACCGGGGAGCTGTTTTTT
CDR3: CASSLGGARTGELFF

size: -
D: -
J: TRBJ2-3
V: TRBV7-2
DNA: TGTGCCAGCAGCTTAGTTCCGGAGTATACGCAGTATTTT
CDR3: CASSLVPEYTQYF

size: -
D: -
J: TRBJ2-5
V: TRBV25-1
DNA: TGTGCCAGCAGTGAAAGGCTGGGGAGGGAGACCCAGTACTTC
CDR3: CASSERLGRETQYF

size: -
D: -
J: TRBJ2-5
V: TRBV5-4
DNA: TGTGCCAGCAGCTTGCCCCCGGTGGGCCAGGAGACCCAGTACTTC
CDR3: CASSLPPVGQETQYF

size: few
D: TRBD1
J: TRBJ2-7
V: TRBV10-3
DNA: TGTGCCACCCGACCGGGACAGGGCTCCTACGAGCAGTACTTC
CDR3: CATRPGQGSYEQYF

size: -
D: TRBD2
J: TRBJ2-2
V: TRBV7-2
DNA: TGTGCCAGCAGCTCGACAGGACTAGCGGGAGTTCCCGGGGAGCTGTTTTTT
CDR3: CASSSTGLAGVPGELFF

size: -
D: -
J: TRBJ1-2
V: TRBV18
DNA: TGTGCCAGCTCACCATCCGGGGGTAATGGCTATGGCTACACCTTC
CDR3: CASSPSGGNGYGYTF

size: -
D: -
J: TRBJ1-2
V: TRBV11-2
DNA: TGTGCCAGCAGCTTAGGCCCCGGGGTAGAGGGTCGTGGCTACACCTTC
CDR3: CASSLGPGVEGRGYTF

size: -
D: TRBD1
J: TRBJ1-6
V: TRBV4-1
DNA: TGCGCCAGCAGCTCCCACCCAGGGACAGGGGAAACACCCCTCCACTTT
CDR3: CASSSHPGTGETPLHF

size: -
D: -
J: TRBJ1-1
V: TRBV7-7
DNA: TGTGCCAGCAGCCCCTCGGAGGGTTCTGAAGCTTTCTTT
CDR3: CASSPSEGSEAFF

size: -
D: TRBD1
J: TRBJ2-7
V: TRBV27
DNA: TGTGCCAGCAAATGGACAGGGGGCGCATACGAGCAGTACTTC
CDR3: CASKWTGGAYEQYF